Listed below are T cell receptor beta chains from one sample, sequenced in a study of CD8 T cells in ankylosing spondylitis. TCRdb independently ran MiXCR on the 5' RACE reads; one entry per CDR3 protein. The profile covers more than 300,000 distinct CDR3 sequences, with 8% appearing a single time and about 14% taken by the ten largest. Sequenced: blood, either unsorted or a sorted T cell fraction (not recorded which). Receptors originate from a male donor with ankylosing spondylitis. Each CDR3 is given with its conserved first and last residue. Fields, in order: V gene, D gene, clone size, J gene, CDR3 protein, CDR3 DNA. D genes are given only for firm matches. Clone size, where shown, is once, few, many, or a class for clones that have expanded.

V: TRBV13
D: TRBD2
size: -
J: TRBJ2-7
CDR3: CASSYRDYPYEQYF
DNA: TGTGCCAGCAGCTACCGGGACTACCCCTACGAGCAGTACTTC

V: TRBV20-1
D: -
size: few
J: TRBJ2-6
CDR3: CSARPRTGANVLTF
DNA: TGCAGTGCTAGACCGAGAACTGGGGCCAACGTCCTGACTTTC

V: TRBV4-2
D: -
size: few
J: TRBJ2-3
CDR3: CASSQRAFGGDGTDTQYF
DNA: TGTGCCAGCAGCCAAAGAGCATTCGGAGGGGATGGCACAGATACGCAGTATTTT

V: TRBV28
D: -
size: few
J: TRBJ2-2
CDR3: CASRVVRNTGELFF
DNA: TGTGCCAGCAGGGTCGTGAGGAACACCGGGGAGCTGTTTTTT

V: TRBV27
D: -
size: once
J: TRBJ1-5
CDR3: CASSFRGADSNQPQHF
DNA: TGTGCCAGCAGCTTTCGGGGGGCAGATAGCAATCAGCCCCAGCATTTT

V: TRBV6-5
D: TRBD2
size: -
J: TRBJ2-7
CDR3: CASSSPGLAPQQYF
DNA: TGTGCCAGCAGTTCCCCGGGACTAGCGCCGCAGCAGTACTTC

V: TRBV27
D: TRBD1
size: few
J: TRBJ2-1
CDR3: CACVGTGANEQFF
DNA: TGTGCCTGCGTGGGAACAGGGGCTAATGAGCAGTTCTTC

V: TRBV5-1
D: -
size: few
J: TRBJ1-1
CDR3: CASSLPGPNTEAFF
DNA: TGCGCCAGCAGCTTACCAGGCCCGAACACTGAAGCTTTCTTT

V: TRBV25-1
D: TRBD1
size: few
J: TRBJ2-7
CDR3: CASSAGQGLYEQYF
DNA: TGTGCCAGCAGTGCGGGACAGGGGCTCTACGAGCAGTACTTC

V: TRBV5-1
D: TRBD2
size: -
J: TRBJ2-5
CDR3: CASSRTSTIETQYF
DNA: TGCGCCAGCAGTCGGACTAGCACGATCGAGACCCAGTACTTC

V: TRBV4-2
D: TRBD2
size: few
J: TRBJ2-7
CDR3: CASSRTAAREDPSYEQYF
DNA: TGTGCCAGCAGCCGCACCGCGGCCCGGGAGGATCCCTCCTACGAGCAGTACTTC

V: TRBV7-3
D: TRBD2
size: once
J: TRBJ2-1
CDR3: CASSSWTSGRSYNEQFF
DNA: TGTGCCAGCAGCTCTTGGACTAGCGGGAGGTCCTACAATGAGCAGTTCTTC

V: TRBV24-1
D: -
size: -
J: TRBJ2-7
CDR3: CATSGKSPAGGTEQYF
DNA: TGTGCCACCAGTGGCAAATCCCCTGCCGGGGGTACGGAGCAGTACTTC

V: TRBV20-1
D: TRBD2
size: -
J: TRBJ2-1
CDR3: CSARGIAGVGEEQFF
DNA: TGCAGTGCTAGGGGGATAGCGGGAGTAGGGGAAGAGCAGTTCTTC